These 8 T cell receptor beta chains were all obtained from the same sample, sequenced in a study of T-cell reconstitution after alpha-beta-depleted transplantation in children. Unique molecular identifiers were used in preparing the TCRbeta library. MiXCR was run by TCRdb on the PCR reads, yielding one entry per CDR3 protein. The sample holds 45,000 to 70,000 distinct CDR3 sequences; 44% are singletons and the top ten take 95% to 98%. The material was PBMCs, mostly from graft donor cells, obtained 360 days after TCRalphabeta/CD19-depleted stem cell transplant. The source of these receptors is a male patient between 5 and 17 years old who had a stem cell transplant for acute lymphoblastic leukemia, so the T cells may come from the graft donor.

This chain uses TRBV4-1 with TRBJ2-7, with D maybe TRBD1 (6 bases). CDR3 length equals 18 residues. The V gene lost 1 base and the J gene lost 0 bases, with 19 bases spanning the gap. The germline V gene has CDR1 MGHRA and CDR2 YSYEKL. In nucleotides, the CDR3 is TGCGCCAGCAGCCAAGGGGCAGCTCAGGGGTCCTACTCCTACGAGCAGTACTTC. Residues: CASSQGAAQGSYSYEQYF.

This clonotype was detected a few times. The chain uses TRBV12-3 or TRBV12-4 and TRBJ1-1, with 8 nucleotides matching TRBD1. J lost 11 bases, V lost 6 bases, and 5 bases had no gene match. The CDR3 spans 11 residues. The CDR3 loop reads CASRVQGEAFF. Written as DNA, the CDR3 is TGTGCCAGCAGGGTACAGGGGGAGGCTTTCTTT.

The chain carries TRBV28 and TRBJ2-7; no clear D. The CDR3 has 13 amino acids. Looked up from germline, CDR1 is MDHEN and CDR2 is SYDVKM. Between the trimmed V and J ends, which lost 6 bases and 2 bases, there was a span of 11 bases. The CDR3 loop is CASSFGPTYEQYF. In DNA form, the CDR3 reads TGTGCCAGCAGCTTTGGTCCCACCTACGAGCAGTACTTC.

This clonotype has just a few counts. This chain uses TRBV28 with TRBJ1-5; D gene ambiguous. Between the trimmed V and J ends, which lost 5 bases and 0 bases, there was a span of 8 bases. The CDR3 contains 14 residues. Germline CDR1 is MDHEN and CDR2 is SYDVKM. The CDR3: CASSASGSNQPQHF. Written as DNA, the CDR3 is TGTGCCAGCAGTGCGAGTGGTAGCAATCAGCCCCAGCATTTT.

V is TRBV7-9 and J is TRBJ1-2; TRBD1 might be the D (5 bases). This CDR3 region has 13 residues. The V and J ends lost 5 bases and 2 bases respectively, with 9 bases between them. From germline, CDR1 is SEHNR and CDR2 FQNEAQ (reference sequence). CDR3 loop: CASSVQGNYGYTF. For the CDR3, the DNA is TGTGCCAGCAGCGTGCAGGGAAACTATGGCTACACCTTC.

The V and J genes are TRBV12-3 or TRBV12-4 and TRBJ2-2; 11 bases map to TRBD2. The CDR3 is 15 residues long. Trimming at V came to 1 base and at J to 5 bases, leaving 0 bases not matched to a gene. The CDR3 spells CASSLVAGGTGELFF. The CDR3 DNA sequence: TGTGCCAGCAGTTTAGTAGCGGGGGGGACCGGGGAGCTGTTTTTT.

This clonotype occurred a few times. The rearrangement uses TRBV7-2 and TRBJ2-1; perhaps TRBD1 as D (6 bases). CDR1 SGHTA and CDR2 FQGNSA come from the germline V gene. Trimming stripped 0 bases from V and 9 bases from J, with 18 bases between. The CDR3 is 16 residues long. The chain's CDR3 is CASSLAWAGVFSEQFF. For the CDR3, the DNA is TGTGCCAGCAGCTTAGCGTGGGCAGGGGTATTTAGTGAGCAGTTCTTC.

This clonotype was recorded only once. CDR3 coding DNA: TGTGCCAGCAGCCACAACCTAGGGGCTAATGAAAAACTGTTTTTT. It encodes CASSHNLGANEKLFF. The chain combines TRBV25-1 with TRBJ1-4; possibly TRBD1 for D (5 bases). Trimming stripped 6 bases from V and 3 bases from J, with 14 bases between. The CDR3 is 15 amino acids. Looked up from germline, CDR1 is MGHDK and CDR2 is SYGVNS.